The clone carrying this T cell receptor (beta chain) showed up just a few times. The source of the sample is a study of T cell changes during pregnancy in multiple sclerosis. Clones were sequenced by immunoSEQ multiplex PCR, and TCRdb holds only the in-frame ones, with some missing. The sample yields tens of thousands of clones, approximately 94% seen once. Germline V CDR1 and CDR2: MNHEY, SVGAGI. V was clipped by 5 bases and J by 9 bases; unmatched bases: 5. The CDR3 runs to 12 residues. The J gene is TRBJ1-1, the V gene TRBV6-5, with 8 bases lining up with TRBD1. The sequencing here drew on peripheral blood, taken in the third trimester of pregnancy. The sequence was collected from a female donor with multiple sclerosis, enrolled in a pregnancy study. The DNA of the CDR3 is TGTGCCAGCAGTCCCCGGACAGGGAAAGCTTTCTTT. Translated, it gives CASSPRTGKAFF.